A selection of T cell receptor beta chains follows, all from one sample in a study of cytotoxic CD8 clonotypes in ibrutinib-treated CLL. Assay used: immunoSEQ multiplex PCR; TCRdb lists only in-frame clones, some missing. The sample holds 150,000 to 200,000 clones, roughly four fifths seen once. The material was PBMCs, obtained after 12 months of ibrutinib treatment. These receptors all come from a human donor with chronic lymphocytic leukemia. The CDR3 runs from the conserved cysteine through the conserved F or W.

V gene,CDR3 protein
TRBV9,CASSGTQDLDTIYF
TRBV4-3,CASSQDVQGLNTEAFF
TRBV11-2,CASSLEGQGLTEAFF
TRBV4-3,CASSQEGVGGPYNEQFF
TRBV4-3,CASSPSARRGGYTF
TRBV5-5,CASVGTGGYNEQFF
TRBV7-9,CASSFYSDSRNTIYF
TRBV5-1,CASSRNFYEQYF
TRBV7-2,CASSQGTGRQPQHF
TRBV28,CASSLWSGQINQPQHF
TRBV6-5,CASRDPLTYEQYF
TRBV9,CASSPRLGEPLEYEQYF
TRBV28,CASSSGQFIGNTIYF
TRBV7-3,CASSFPGSYNEQFF
TRBV7-2,CASSLGGGAPYEQYF
TRBV9,CASSTRLGNEQFF
TRBV27,CASSLVLAGTANTGELFF
TRBV6-1,CASSEGTGNTEAFF
TRBV7-2,CASSLDSRGHNEQFF